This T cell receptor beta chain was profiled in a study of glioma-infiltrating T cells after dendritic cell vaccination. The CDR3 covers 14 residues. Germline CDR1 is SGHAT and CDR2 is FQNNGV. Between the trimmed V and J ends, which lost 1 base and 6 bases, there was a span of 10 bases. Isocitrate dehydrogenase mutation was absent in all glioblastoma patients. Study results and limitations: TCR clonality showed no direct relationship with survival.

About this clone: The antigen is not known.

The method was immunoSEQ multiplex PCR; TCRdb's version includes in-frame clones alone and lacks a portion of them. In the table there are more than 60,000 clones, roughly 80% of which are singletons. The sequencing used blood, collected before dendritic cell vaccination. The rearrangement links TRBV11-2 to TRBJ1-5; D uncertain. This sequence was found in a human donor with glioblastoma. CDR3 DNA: TGTGCCAGCAGCTTAGCGAGGGTTGGTCAGCCCCAGCATTTT. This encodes CASSLARVGQPQHF.